The entry below gives a single T cell receptor beta chain sequence along with its context. Use of 60 Vbeta and 13 Jbeta primers characterized the PCR. Profiling relied on immunoSEQ multiplex PCR, and the TCRdb table lists in-frame clones only, not all of them. The sample gives around 140,000 clones, approximately 82% of which show up once; around 10% is in the top ten. These data belong to a study of cytomegalovirus exposure and HLA in healthy donors. V shed 5 bases, J shed 1 base, and the junction held 8 bases outside the gene matches. The CDR3 totals 16 residues. Germline V CDR1 and CDR2: SGHTA, FQGTGA.

The V call is TRBV7-3, the J call TRBJ1-1, with TRBD1 matching 9 bases. The receptor comes from a woman aged 60-75 years in good health and CMV-seropositive. The specimen was PBMCs. The chain's CDR3 is CASSPGTGLGNTEAFF. CDR3 nucleotide sequence: TGTGCCAGCAGCCCCGGGACAGGGTTAGGGAACACTGAAGCTTTCTTT.